This T cell receptor (beta chain) emerged from a study of T cell responses to AZD1222 COVID-19 vaccine. Overall study findings and caveats: Clonal diversity was possibly underestimated, and the donors were mostly white British, with more females.

The length of the CDR3 is 15 residues. Looked up from germline, CDR1 is SEHNR and CDR2 is FQNEAQ (reference sequence). V lost 2 bases and J lost 6; bases outside the gene matches: 5. TCRdb's copy holds only in-frame clones and misses some; the assay was immunoSEQ multiplex PCR. The sample lists over 110,000 clones, about 93% occurring once. Notes on this clone: What it recognizes is unknown.

The specimen was peripheral blood, collected on day 0 of AZD1222 vaccination. This sequence joins TRBV7-9 and TRBJ1-2, with TRBD1 matching over 11 bases. The sequence was obtained from an adult in good health. CDR3 sequence: CASSLIGQGADGYTF. As DNA, the CDR3 is TGTGCCAGCAGCTTAATTGGACAGGGGGCTGATGGCTACACCTTC.